This T cell receptor beta chain was recovered during a study of T-cell reconstitution after alpha-beta-depleted transplantation in children. Study findings and constraints: After transplant, high TCRbeta diversity at day 60 in some patients arose from surviving recipient T cells and thymic progenitors. By about two months after transplant, alpha-beta T cells reportedly arose from several hundred graft clones that had expanded. T-cell counts and diversity were attributed mostly to newly produced T cells one year after transplant.

This clonotype was seen many times. Its antigen is still unknown. This CDR3 has 15 amino acids. The V gene lost 6 bases and the J gene lost 5 bases, with 20 bases spanning the gap. Germline V gene data show CDR1 as DFQATT and CDR2 as SNEGSKA (reference sequence). TCRbeta library construction was performed incorporating unique molecular identifiers. TCRdb ran MiXCR on the PCR reads and lists one entry per CDR3 protein. The sample lists 200,000 to 300,000 distinct CDR3 sequences, roughly 8% occurring once. This sample comprised PBMCs, mostly from graft donor cells, obtained 180 days after TCRalphabeta/CD19-depleted stem cell transplant. The receptor was isolated from a male patient aged 5 to 17 who had a stem cell transplant for acute lymphoblastic leukemia, so the T cells may come from the graft donor. The chain carries TRBV20-1 and TRBJ2-1; D unresolved. This chain's CDR3 is CSAPRPGLVNNEQFF. Here the CDR3 DNA reads TGCAGTGCCCCCAGGCCTGGGCTTGTAAACAATGAGCAGTTCTTC.